The 2 T cell receptor beta chains below were found in one sample sequenced in a study of blood T cells in healthy people across ages. Next came a second PCR, run for about 6 to 11 cycles, which used a sample-barcoded 5' primer along with a J-beta primer mix. TCRdb recomputed calls from the 5' RACE reads with MiXCR, one row per CDR3 protein. The repertoire holds about 720,000 distinct CDR3 sequences, with 22% as singletons. The sample consisted of blood. The receptors originated from a man between 65 and 85 years old in good health.

The sample holds many counts of this clonotype. This chain uses TRBV6-5 with TRBJ1-1; TRBD1 is a possible D gene (5 bases). V was trimmed by 0 bases and J by 4 bases, leaving 12 bases between them. The CDR3 contains 15 residues. CDR1 and CDR2 from the germline V gene are MNHEY and SVGAGI. DNA for the CDR3: TGTGCCAGCAGTTACTCGAAATGGGGGGGCACTGAAGCTTTCTTT. Translating gives CASSYSKWGGTEAFF.

In its sample, this clonotype was seen many times. V usage is TRBV29-1 and J usage is TRBJ2-1; 7 bases line up with TRBD1. The CDR3 is 13 amino acids. Germline V lookup: CDR1 SQVTM, CDR2 ANQGSEA. J lost 4 bases, V lost 5 bases, and 5 bases had no gene match. Here the CDR3 DNA reads TGCAGCGTTCTGACAGGGTGGTACAATGAGCAGTTCTTC. Amino acid sequence: CSVLTGWYNEQFF.